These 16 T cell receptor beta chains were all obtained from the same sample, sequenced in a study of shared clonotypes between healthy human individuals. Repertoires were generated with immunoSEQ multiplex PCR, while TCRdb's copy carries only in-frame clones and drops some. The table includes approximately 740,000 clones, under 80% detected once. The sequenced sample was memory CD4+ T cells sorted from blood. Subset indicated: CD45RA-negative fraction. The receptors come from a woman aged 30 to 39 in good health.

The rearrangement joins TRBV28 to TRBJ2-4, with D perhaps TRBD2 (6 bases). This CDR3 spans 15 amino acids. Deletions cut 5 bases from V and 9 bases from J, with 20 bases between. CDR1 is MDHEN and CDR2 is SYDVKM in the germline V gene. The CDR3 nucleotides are TGTGCCAGCAGTCCCGCGGGGACGCAAAACCTCATTCAGTACTTC. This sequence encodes CASSPAGTQNLIQYF.

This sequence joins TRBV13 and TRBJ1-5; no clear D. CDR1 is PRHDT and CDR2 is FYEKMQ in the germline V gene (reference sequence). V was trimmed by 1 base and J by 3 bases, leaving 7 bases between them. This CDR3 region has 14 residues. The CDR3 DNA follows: TGTGCCAGCAGCTTAGCCCCATCCAATCAGCCCCAGCATTTT. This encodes CASSLAPSNQPQHF.

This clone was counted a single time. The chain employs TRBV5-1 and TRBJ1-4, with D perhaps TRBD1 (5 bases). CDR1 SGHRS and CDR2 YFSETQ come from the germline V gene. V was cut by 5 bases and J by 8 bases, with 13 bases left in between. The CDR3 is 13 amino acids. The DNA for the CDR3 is TGCGCCAGCAGACGGGGGGAGGACGAAAAACTGTTTTTT. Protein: CASRRGEDEKLFF. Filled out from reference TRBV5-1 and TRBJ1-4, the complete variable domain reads KAGVTQTPRYLIKTRGQQVTLSCSPISGHRSVSWYQQTPGQGLQFLFEYFSETQRNKGNFPGRFSGRQFSNSRSEMNVSTLELGDSALYLCASRRGEDEKLFFGSGTQLSVL.

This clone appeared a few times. The CDR3 coding sequence is TGTGCCAGCAGCAAATACGGCCTTCTTGGCTACACCTTC. Its translation: CASSKYGLLGYTF. V is TRBV21-1 and J is TRBJ1-2. TRBV21-1 corresponds to a pseudogene. The length of the CDR3 is 13 residues.

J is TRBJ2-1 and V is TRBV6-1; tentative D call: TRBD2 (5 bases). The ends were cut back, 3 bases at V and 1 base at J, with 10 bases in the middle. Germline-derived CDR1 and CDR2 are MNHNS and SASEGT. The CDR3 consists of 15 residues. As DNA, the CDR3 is TGTGCCAGCAGTGATACCGGGAAATCCTACAATGAGCAGTTCTTC. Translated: CASSDTGKSYNEQFF.

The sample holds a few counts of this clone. This CDR3 reads CASSFGLKATEAFF. The CDR3 DNA is TGTGCCAGCAGCTTCGGGCTAAAGGCAACTGAAGCTTTCTTT. The chain carries TRBV5-4 and TRBJ1-1; D is ambiguous. CDR3 length: 14 residues. V lost 2 bases, J lost 5 bases, and 13 bases lay in between. Per germline, CDR1 SGHNT and CDR2 YYREEE (reference sequence).

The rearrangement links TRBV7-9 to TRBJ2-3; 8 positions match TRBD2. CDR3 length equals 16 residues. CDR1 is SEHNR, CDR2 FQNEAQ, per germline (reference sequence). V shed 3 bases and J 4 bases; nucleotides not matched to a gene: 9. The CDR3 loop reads CASSFDIGGRPDTQYF. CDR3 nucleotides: TGTGCCAGCAGCTTTGACATAGGCGGGAGGCCAGATACGCAGTATTTT.

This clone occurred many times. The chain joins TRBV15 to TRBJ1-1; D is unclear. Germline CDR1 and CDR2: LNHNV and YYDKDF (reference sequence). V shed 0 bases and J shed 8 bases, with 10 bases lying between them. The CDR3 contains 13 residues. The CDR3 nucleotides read TGTGCCACCAGCAGAGATCGGTACCGCGAAGCTTTCTTT. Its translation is CATSRDRYREAFF.

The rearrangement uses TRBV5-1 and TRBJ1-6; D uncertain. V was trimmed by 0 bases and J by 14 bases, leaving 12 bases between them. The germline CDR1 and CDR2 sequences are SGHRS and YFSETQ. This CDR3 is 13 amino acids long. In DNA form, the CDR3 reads TGCGCCAGCAGCTTGGGTCCCGGGAGGGCCCTCCACTTT. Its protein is CASSLGPGRALHF.

CDR3 sequence reads: CSANSNWEAFF. The CDR3 DNA reads TGCAGTGCCAATAGCAATTGGGAAGCTTTCTTT. The V call is TRBV20-1, the J call TRBJ1-1; D call uncertain. Trimming took off 6 bases at V and 8 bases at J, with 13 bases between the two ends. Per germline, CDR1 DFQATT and CDR2 SNEGSKA (reference sequence). The CDR3 runs to 11 residues.

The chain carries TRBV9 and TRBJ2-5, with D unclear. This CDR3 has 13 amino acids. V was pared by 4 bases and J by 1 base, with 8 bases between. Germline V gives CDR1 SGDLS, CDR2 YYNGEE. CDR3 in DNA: TGTGCCAGCAGCTTCCACTCCCAAGAGACCCAGTACTTC. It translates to CASSFHSQETQYF.

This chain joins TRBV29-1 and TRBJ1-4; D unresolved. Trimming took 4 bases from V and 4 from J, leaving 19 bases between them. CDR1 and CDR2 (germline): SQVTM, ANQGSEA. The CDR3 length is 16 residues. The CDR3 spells CSVVLSLPGLNEKLFF. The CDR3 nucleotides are TGCAGCGTTGTGTTGAGCCTTCCGGGTCTTAATGAAAAACTGTTTTTT.

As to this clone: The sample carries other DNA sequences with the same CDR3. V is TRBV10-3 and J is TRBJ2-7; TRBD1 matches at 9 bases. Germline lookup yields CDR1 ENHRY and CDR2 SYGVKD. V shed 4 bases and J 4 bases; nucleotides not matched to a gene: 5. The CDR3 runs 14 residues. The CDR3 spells CAISGGQGSYEQYF. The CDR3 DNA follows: TGTGCCATCAGTGGGGGACAGGGAAGTTACGAGCAGTACTTC.

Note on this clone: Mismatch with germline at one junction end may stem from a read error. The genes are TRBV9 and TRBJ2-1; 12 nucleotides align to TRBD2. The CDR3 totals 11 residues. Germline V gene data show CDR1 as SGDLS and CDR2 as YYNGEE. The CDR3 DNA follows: TGTGCCAGCAGAGGACTAGCGGGAAAGGTCTTC. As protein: CASRGLAGKVF.

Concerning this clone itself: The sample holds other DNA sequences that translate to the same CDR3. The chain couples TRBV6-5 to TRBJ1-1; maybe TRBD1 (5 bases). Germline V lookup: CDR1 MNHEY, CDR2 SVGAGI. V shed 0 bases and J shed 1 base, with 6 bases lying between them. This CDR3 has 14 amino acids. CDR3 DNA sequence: TGTGCCAGCAGTTACTCTACAGGGAACACTGAAGCTTTCTTT. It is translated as CASSYSTGNTEAFF.

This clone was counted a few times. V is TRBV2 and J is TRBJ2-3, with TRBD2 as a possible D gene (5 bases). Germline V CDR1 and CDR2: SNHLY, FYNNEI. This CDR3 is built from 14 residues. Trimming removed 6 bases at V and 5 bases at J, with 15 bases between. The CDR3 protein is CASSDLAGIDTQYF. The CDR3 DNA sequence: TGTGCCAGCAGCGACCTCGCGGGTATAGATACGCAGTATTTT.